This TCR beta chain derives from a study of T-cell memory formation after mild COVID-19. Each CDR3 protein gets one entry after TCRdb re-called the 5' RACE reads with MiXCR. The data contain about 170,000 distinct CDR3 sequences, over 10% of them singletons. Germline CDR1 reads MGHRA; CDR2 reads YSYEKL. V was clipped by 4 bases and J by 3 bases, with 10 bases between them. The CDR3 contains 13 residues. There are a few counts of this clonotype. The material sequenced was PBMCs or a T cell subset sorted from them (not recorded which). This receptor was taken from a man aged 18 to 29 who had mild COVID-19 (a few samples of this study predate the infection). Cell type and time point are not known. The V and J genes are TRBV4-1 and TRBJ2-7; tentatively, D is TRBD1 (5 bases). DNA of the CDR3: TGCGCCAGCAGCCGAGGACACGACTACGAGCAGTACTTC. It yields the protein CASSRGHDYEQYF.